The clone carrying this T cell receptor beta chain appeared a few times. The data are from a study of blood T cell repertoires in COVID-19. The overall study: The samples span acute and convalescent COVID-19 from the United States, Italy and Spain.

The ends lost 4 bases at V and 7 bases at J; junction bases unmatched: 3. From germline, CDR1 is SGHDN and CDR2 FVKESK. The CDR3 has 13 amino acids. Individuals aged about 18 to 89 years were recruited from approximately 22 US areas. Participant-given clinical history determined each cohort assignment. In the original workflow: Nucleated cell number was recorded as an estimate derived from reference gene primer amplification. Using immunoSEQ multiplex PCR, the repertoire was profiled, and TCRdb retains in-frame clones only, with some absent. V and J calls and clone size are those listed in that table; D and trimming were worked out from the DNA. The data contain roughly 230,000 clones, roughly four fifths of them singletons.

The specimen sequenced was PBMCs or T cells enriched from blood (not recorded which). This clonotype originated in a woman aged 55-69 years who had recovered from COVID-19. The V gene is TRBV14, the J gene TRBJ2-1; 8 nucleotides agree with TRBD2. The CDR3 region has the DNA TGTGCCAGCAGCCCTAGCGGGTGGAATGAGCAGTTCTTC. Its protein is CASSPSGWNEQFF.